A single sample gave rise to the 12 T cell receptor beta chains below, sequenced in a study of blood T cell repertoires in COVID-19 (dated by TCRdb to 2018 to 2020). Libraries were built with the immunoSEQ multiplex PCR assay. Imported from immuneACCESS, the table was reduced by TCRdb to in-frame sequences with V and J called. These copies leave out some clones; in studies compared against another copy, an unresolved V gene accounts for under half, and the cause of the remainder is not known. The sample yields around 200,000 clones; 85% to 90% were counted once. The ten largest clones take up under 2% of the sample. The sample comprised peripheral blood. Source of these receptors: a man between 18 and 35 years old with active or convalescent COVID-19.

V and J are TRBV24-1 and TRBJ1-2; 7 positions match TRBD1. The CDR3 spans 15 residues. Germline values: CDR1 KGHDR, CDR2 SFDVKD. J was trimmed by 5 bases and V by 3 bases; bases with no gene match: 8. CDR3 nucleotide sequence: TGTGCCACCAGTGATCCGTCCGGGACAGATTATGGCTACACCTTC. Its translation: CATSDPSGTDYGYTF.

This chain connects TRBV7-2 to TRBJ2-7; tentative D call: TRBD1 (6 bases). The V gene lost 5 bases and the J gene lost 2 bases, with 13 bases spanning the gap. In germline, CDR1 is SGHTA, CDR2 FQGNSA. There are 14 residues in the CDR3. The CDR3 DNA reads TGTGCCAGCAGCGTAGACAGGTCAGCCTACGAGCAGTACTTC. Translating it yields CASSVDRSAYEQYF.

The V call is TRBV10-3, the J call TRBJ2-3, with TRBD2 matching over 12 bases. The ends lost 4 bases at V and 2 bases at J; junction bases unmatched: 4. This CDR3 has 16 amino acids. CDR1 and CDR2 from the germline V gene are ENHRY and SYGVKD. CDR3 DNA: TGTGCCATCAGTGGCACTAGCGGGGGGCACACAGATACGCAGTATTTT. Translating gives CAISGTSGGHTDTQYF.

The rearrangement joins TRBV2 to TRBJ2-3, with D possibly being TRBD1 (6 bases). There are 14 residues in the CDR3. Germline V gene data show CDR1 as SNHLY and CDR2 as FYNNEI. V lost 5 bases and J 4 bases, leaving 13 bases between the germline ends. This CDR3 is CASSLRTAPDTQYF. CDR3 sequence (DNA): TGTGCCAGCAGTTTACGGACAGCGCCAGATACGCAGTATTTT.

This chain joins TRBV15 and TRBJ2-2; a possible D gene is TRBD2 (5 bases). Germline loops: CDR1 LNHNV, CDR2 YYDKDF (reference sequence). The CDR3 length is 19 residues. Trimming shortened V by 2 bases and J by 8 bases, and 27 bases separated the two germline ends. CDR3 nucleotides: TGTGCCACCAGCAGACCCCAGGACCTGGGAGCCCCTTTAGATGGGGAGCTGTTTTTT. This sequence encodes CATSRPQDLGAPLDGELFF.

The chain carries TRBV5-1 and TRBJ1-1; D may be TRBD1 (6 bases). The CDR3 runs to 15 residues. Per germline, CDR1 SGHRS and CDR2 YFSETQ. Between the trimmed V and J ends, which lost 4 bases and 4 bases, there was a span of 17 bases. CDR3 in amino acids: CASSLSGTRATEAFF. CDR3 DNA sequence: TGCGCCAGCAGCCTGTCCGGGACACGCGCCACTGAAGCTTTCTTT.

The rearrangement joins TRBV29-1 to TRBJ2-7; D remains ambiguous. The V end lost 5 bases, the J end lost 0 bases, and 5 bases lay between the germline ends. From germline, CDR1 is SQVTM and CDR2 ANQGSEA. The CDR3 runs to 11 residues. The CDR3 DNA reads TGCAGCGTTCTTAGCTCCTACGAGCAGTACTTC. Protein sequence: CSVLSSYEQYF.

This chain uses TRBV5-5 with TRBJ1-1; 7 bases fit TRBD1. Germline CDR1 reads SGHKS; CDR2 reads YYEKEE (reference sequence). The CDR3 is 16 amino acids. V dropped 4 bases and J dropped 1; count of bases not matched to a gene: 10. The CDR3 sequence is CASSLHGGQTNTEAFF. DNA of the CDR3: TGTGCCAGCAGCCTCCACGGGGGACAGACGAACACTGAAGCTTTCTTT.

The chain carries TRBV11-2 and TRBJ2-7; D possibly corresponds to TRBD1 (6 bases). CDR1 SGHAT and CDR2 FQNNGV come from the germline V gene. CDR3 length equals 16 residues. V lost 6 bases to trimming and J lost 2 bases, with 20 bases between them. The CDR3 spells CASSEFPAAGAYEQYF. CDR3 coding DNA: TGTGCCAGCAGTGAGTTCCCGGCGGCAGGGGCCTACGAGCAGTACTTC.

Only a few counts were recorded for this clone. V gene TRBV5-4 combines with J gene TRBJ2-2, with D possibly matching TRBD1 (5 bases). The V gene's germline CDR1 is SGHNT and CDR2 YYREEE (reference sequence). V dropped 4 bases and J dropped 1 base, with 8 bases sitting between them. The length of the CDR3 is 14 residues. This CDR3 reads CASSPGQNTGELFF. The CDR3 region has the DNA TGTGCCAGCAGCCCAGGACAGAACACCGGGGAGCTGTTTTTT.

This clone was observed a single time. The chain uses TRBV10-3 and TRBJ2-5; 11 bases fit TRBD2. The germline V gene encodes CDR1 ENHRY and CDR2 SYGVKD. The CDR3 totals 19 residues. The ends lost 3 bases at V and 0 bases at J; junction bases unmatched: 12. CDR3 loop: CAISDVGGGGLADQETQYF. Written as DNA, the CDR3 is TGTGCCATCAGTGATGTAGGGGGCGGGGGACTAGCGGACCAAGAGACCCAGTACTTC.

The chain joins TRBV29-1 to TRBJ1-2; D is possibly TRBD1 (5 bases). The CDR3 spans 12 residues. V was cut by 6 bases and J by 4 bases, with 12 bases left in between. Germline V gene data show CDR1 as SQVTM and CDR2 as ANQGSEA. CDR3 nucleotides: TGCAGCGTGGAACGACAGAGCTATGGCTACACCTTC. Protein sequence: CSVERQSYGYTF.